This T cell receptor (beta chain) was found in a study of cytomegalovirus exposure and HLA in healthy donors. Vbeta (60) and Jbeta (13) primers were used in the PCR. This table comes from immunoSEQ multiplex PCR, and its TCRdb copy is limited to in-frame clones, with some not included. The sample shows about 130,000 clones, 65% to 85% of them seen only once. This CDR3 is 12 amino acids long. Trimming cost V 4 bases and J 11 bases, with 15 bases left between them. CDR1 and CDR2 from the germline V gene are SGDLS and YYNGEE. This clone has only one observation. The specimen was PBMCs. The clonotype comes from a woman in her 40s in good health and CMV-seronegative. The chain joins TRBV9 to TRBJ1-2, with a possible D match to TRBD1 (5 bases). CDR3 in DNA: TGTGCCAGCAGCCTCACCGGGGGTGGGTACACCTTC. It codes for CASSLTGGGYTF.